This T cell receptor beta chain is drawn from a study of shared clonotypes between healthy human individuals. Comments on this clone: Its target is unknown.

Sequencing was performed with immunoSEQ multiplex PCR; in TCRdb, only in-frame clones are kept and a portion is missing. Of about 92,000 clones listed, 68% are singletons. Germline-derived CDR1 and CDR2 are SGHVS and FNYEAQ. The junction had 14 bases not matched to a gene; V was cut back by 6 bases and J by 2 bases. The CDR3 has 18 residues. Study results and limitations: Sampling covered blood only; tissue repertoires likely differ. Clonotypes shared by all four donors outscored non-shared clonotypes in generation probability.

This chain joins TRBV7-6 and TRBJ2-2; 8 bases are shared with TRBD2. The receptor was isolated from a man aged 25-40 years in good health. Sequenced: memory CD8+ T cells sorted from blood. Subset noted: CD45RO+ cells pooled with CCR7-negative TemRA cells. The DNA for the CDR3 is TGTGCCAGCAGATACGAGGGGACCGGGAGGGCCAACACCGGGGAGCTGTTTTTT. This gives the protein CASRYEGTGRANTGELFF.